A single T cell receptor beta chain is shown here with its context. Antigen: not known. V was cut by 0 bases and J by 8 bases, with 11 bases left in between. The CDR3 has 13 amino acids. Germline assignment: CDR1 SGHRS and CDR2 YFSETQ. TCRdb redid the calling of the reads with MiXCR, one entry per CDR3 protein. This sample has about 190,000 distinct CDR3 sequences, with approximately 28% found just once. The data belong to a study of T cell repertoires in cytomegalovirus infection. Study information: Shared public TCR beta signatures pointed to both CMV infection and a matching HLA type. General study results and limits: Carriage of CMV together with the relevant HLA was identifiable through cumulative public TCR beta family frequency. Ex vivo, HLA-C-restricted CMV-specific TCR beta clonotypes prevailed over the rest of the response.

This receptor was identified in a human donor in good health (CMV status not recorded). Some clones in this sample may be carry-over from other donors' samples. The chain combines TRBV5-1 with TRBJ1-2; no definite D call. The sequenced material came from PBMCs. The CDR3, as DNA: TGCGCCAGCAGCTTGGATGGTACGGGCGGCTACACCTTC. Protein sequence: CASSLDGTGGYTF. The entire variable domain, with the rest obtained from reference TRBV5-1 and TRBJ1-2, is as follows: KAGVTQTPRYLIKTRGQQVTLSCSPISGHRSVSWYQQTPGQGLQFLFEYFSETQRNKGNFPGRFSGRQFSNSRSEMNVSTLELGDSALYLCASSLDGTGGYTFGSGTRLTVV.